Below, 9 T cell receptor beta chains from the same sample are listed, as sequenced in a study of fetal regulatory T cell absence and autoimmunity. The assay was immunoSEQ multiplex PCR, and TCRdb's table has in-frame clones only and misses some. The data contain about 95,000 clones, about two thirds of them singletons. The specimen sequenced was pancreas tissue. These receptors came from a male donor with IPEX syndrome.

In nucleotides, the CDR3 is TGTGCCAGCAGCGTAGTTGCGGCTTTCCAAGAGACCCAGTACTTC. Translated: CASSVVAAFQETQYF. This chain links TRBV9 with TRBJ2-5; D ambiguous. The CDR3 has 15 residues. The germline CDR1 and CDR2 sequences are SGDLS and YYNGEE. V gave up 0 bases and J gave up 1 base, with 10 bases separating them.

J is TRBJ1-2 and V is TRBV21-1. TRBV21-1 is a known pseudogene. The CDR3 is made up of 15 amino acids. CDR3 region: CAKLNCGNTNYGYTF. In DNA, the CDR3 is TGTGCCAAACTAAACTGTGGGAACACTAACTATGGCTACACCTTC.

The CDR3 coding sequence is TGTGCCAGCAGCTTAGCGGGGGAGCCCTACGAGCAGTACTTC. Translation gives CASSLAGEPYEQYF. This chain joins TRBV7-2 and TRBJ2-7; D is perhaps TRBD1 or TRBD2 (5 bases each). Looked up from germline, CDR1 is SGHTA and CDR2 is FQGNSA. Trimming removed 0 bases at V and 2 bases at J, with 8 bases between. The CDR3 is made up of 14 amino acids. Filled out from reference TRBV7-2 and TRBJ2-7, the complete variable domain reads GAGVSQSPSNKVTEKGKDVELRCDPISGHTALYWYRQSLGQGLEFLIYFQGNSAPDKSGLPSDRFSAERTGGSVSTLTIQRTQQEDSAVYLCASSLAGEPYEQYFGPGTRLTVT.

The V gene is TRBV5-1, the J gene TRBJ2-1; 12 nucleotides agree with TRBD2. The V gene end was trimmed by 4 bases and the J gene end by 0 bases; junction bases not matched to a gene: 5. The CDR3 length is 17 residues. From germline, CDR1 is SGHRS and CDR2 YFSETQ. CDR3 loop: CASSGGLAGSSYNEQFF. CDR3 nucleotide sequence: TGCGCCAGCAGCGGGGGACTAGCGGGTTCCTCCTACAATGAGCAGTTCTTC.

The chain uses TRBV5-6 and TRBJ1-1; 7 bases match TRBD1. The J segment lost 6 bases and the V segment lost 2 bases, leaving 7 bases of the junction unmatched. The CDR3 extends over 14 amino acids. Germline CDR1 and CDR2: SGHDT and YYEEEE. As DNA, the CDR3 is TGTGCCAGCAGCTTAAGACAGGGTAGGGCTGAAGCTTTCTTT. Its protein is CASSLRQGRAEAFF.

This clone occurred a few times. The rearrangement joins TRBV21-1 to TRBJ1-5. TRBV21-1 is classified as a pseudogene. The CDR3 has 14 residues. CDR3 residues: CASRSDFSNQPQHF. The CDR3 DNA follows: TGTGCCAGCAGATCGGATTTTAGCAATCAGCCCCAGCATTTT.

This sequence joins TRBV2 and TRBJ2-3, with D perhaps matching TRBD1 (6 bases). Trimming shortened V by 3 bases and J by 2 bases, and 9 bases separated the two germline ends. CDR1 SNHLY and CDR2 FYNNEI come from the germline V gene. CDR3 length equals 14 residues. Written as DNA, the CDR3 is TGTGCCAGCAGTGACCACAGGGACACAGATACGCAGTATTTT. As protein: CASSDHRDTDTQYF.

This chain connects TRBV6-5 to TRBJ1-1; D unclear. Germline CDR1 reads MNHEY; CDR2 reads SVGAGI. The V and J ends lost 2 bases and 2 bases respectively, with 6 bases between them. The CDR3 spans 13 residues. CDR3: CASSYEANTEAFF. CDR3 DNA sequence: TGTGCCAGCAGTTACGAAGCTAACACTGAAGCTTTCTTT.

The V and J genes are TRBV5-8 and TRBJ1-2; D is unclear. This CDR3 comprises 16 residues. Germline-derived CDR1 and CDR2 are SGHTS and YDEGEE. The germline V and J ends were trimmed by 0 bases and 0 bases, with 12 bases remaining between them. The CDR3 sequence is CASSLAVLTANYGYTF. The CDR3, as DNA: TGTGCCAGCAGCTTGGCCGTTCTGACGGCTAACTATGGCTACACCTTC.